The 9 T cell receptor beta chains reported below all come from one sample, sequenced in a study of CD4+ T cells in melanoma. Sequencing used immunoSEQ multiplex PCR; TCRdb keeps in-frame clones, though not all of them. This sample yields around 50,000 clones, of which 85% to 90% are seen a single time; roughly 12% belongs to the top ten. Sequencing used peripheral blood. The receptors originated from a human donor with melanoma.

V usage is TRBV5-1 and J usage is TRBJ1-2; 7 bases are shared with TRBD1. CDR3 size: 13 residues. Germline CDR1 reads SGHRS; CDR2 reads YFSETQ. J gave up 3 bases and V 4 bases, and 3 bases lay outside the gene matches. The CDR3 DNA follows: TGCGCCAGCAGCATCACAGGGGACTATGGCTACACCTTC. It specifies CASSITGDYGYTF.

V usage is TRBV5-6 and J usage is TRBJ1-2; D gene uncertain. This CDR3 is 14 amino acids long. V was shortened by 1 base and J by 1 base, with 8 bases between the two germline ends. CDR1 is SGHDT, CDR2 YYEEEE, per germline. As DNA, the CDR3 is TGTGCCAGCAGCTTGTTAGGCGATAACTATGGCTACACCTTC. Translated: CASSLLGDNYGYTF.

This clone has just one count. CDR3 coding DNA: TGTGCCAGCAGCTTGGGACTAAGCGGGAGGGTGAACGAGCAGTACTTC. It codes for CASSLGLSGRVNEQYF. This chain links TRBV5-5 with TRBJ2-7, with TRBD2 matching over 10 bases. The germline V gene has CDR1 SGHKS and CDR2 YYEKEE (reference sequence). Trimming at V came to 0 bases and at J to 5 bases, leaving 8 bases not matched to a gene. The CDR3 runs 16 residues.

The rearrangement uses TRBV10-2 and TRBJ1-1; possible D gene TRBD1, 5 bases. Between the trimmed V and J ends, which lost 2 bases and 0 bases, there was a span of 19 bases. Per germline, CDR1 WSHSY and CDR2 SAAADI. The CDR3 is 18 residues long. In nucleotides, the CDR3 is TGCGCCAGCAGTGAGGGCTATGGGGGAGGAGGACTGAACACTGAAGCTTTCTTT. Protein: CASSEGYGGGGLNTEAFF.

The chain is built from TRBV9 and TRBJ2-4; either TRBD1 or TRBD2 may supply D (6 bases each). CDR1 and CDR2 (germline): SGDLS, YYNGEE. Trimming removed 0 bases at V and 5 bases at J, with 12 bases between. The CDR3 runs 15 residues. The CDR3 sequence is CASSVGGAQENIQYF. The CDR3 nucleotides read TGTGCCAGCAGCGTAGGGGGGGCCCAAGAAAACATTCAGTACTTC.

The chain recombines TRBV6-5 with TRBJ2-7; D gene ambiguous. The CDR3 contains 12 residues. The germline V gene has CDR1 MNHEY and CDR2 SVGAGI. V shed 0 bases and J shed 4 bases, with 4 bases lying between them. The CDR3 loop reads CASSYSFYEQYF. DNA of the CDR3: TGTGCCAGCAGTTACTCCTTTTACGAGCAGTACTTC.

The rearrangement joins TRBV30 to TRBJ2-5, with TRBD2 as a possible D gene (5 bases). This CDR3 region has 14 residues. Germline assignment: CDR1 GTSNPN and CDR2 SVGIG (reference sequence). Trimming stripped 4 bases from V and 5 bases from J, with 17 bases between. The CDR3 DNA reads as TGTGCCTGGACGGAGGCAAGGTCCCTTGAGACCCAGTACTTC. Amino acid sequence: CAWTEARSLETQYF.

The J gene is TRBJ1-5, the V gene TRBV27, with no clear D. V was shortened by 3 bases and J by 5 bases, with 5 bases between the two germline ends. This CDR3 region has 12 residues. Germline CDR1 MNHEY, CDR2 SMNVEV (reference sequence). This chain's CDR3 is CASSFLDQPQHF. In nucleotides, the CDR3 is TGTGCCAGCAGTTTTCTTGATCAGCCCCAGCATTTT.

V is TRBV4-1 and J is TRBJ1-2; 7 bases match TRBD1. Unmatched junction bases numbered 7, after V lost 1 base and J lost 5 bases. Germline CDR1 and CDR2: MGHRA and YSYEKL. The CDR3 is 15 residues long. CDR3: CASSQGPGQDYGYTF. In DNA, the CDR3 is TGCGCCAGCAGCCAAGGCCCCGGACAGGATTATGGCTACACCTTC.